This record looks at one T cell receptor (beta chain) sequence and its context. This entry is derived from a study of T cell repertoires in cytomegalovirus infection. As for the study in general: Public TCR beta signatures marked donors with CMV infection and the matching HLA.

Germline V gene data show CDR1 as MDHEN and CDR2 as SYDVKM. Trimming cost V 3 bases and J 7 bases; bases outside gene matches: 9. CDR3 size: 16 residues. TCRdb recomputed calls from the reads with MiXCR, one row per CDR3 protein. The data contain under 800,000 distinct CDR3 sequences, approximately 24% of them singletons. Sequencing used CD8+ T cells from PBMCs. This TCR was recovered from a human donor in good health (CMV status not recorded). Some clones in this sample may be carry-over from other donors' samples. The J gene is TRBJ2-1, the V gene TRBV28; 10 positions match TRBD1. The CDR3: CASSFNSGQGDNEQFF. The DNA for the CDR3 is TGTGCCAGCAGTTTTAACTCAGGACAGGGGGATAATGAGCAGTTCTTC.